The rows below give T cell receptor beta chains drawn from one sample of a study of blood T cell repertoires in COVID-19. Some clones are missing from TCRdb's copy, which holds only in-frame ones; the method was immunoSEQ multiplex PCR. Here the sample spans fewer than 250,000 clones, around 80% being singletons. The sample was peripheral blood. These receptors were collected from a human donor in a cohort sampled during active COVID-19. Both conserved end residues are part of each CDR3. A D gene is named only where the DNA matches it firmly. Some rows have no size entry. The others give once, few or many, or a class for an expanded clone.

CDR3 protein: CASSQDPGLAGEIITDTQYF; CDR3 DNA: TGTGCCAGCAGCCAAGATCCAGGACTAGCGGGGGAAATCATTACAGATACGCAGTATTTT; V gene: TRBV4-2; J gene: TRBJ2-3; D gene: TRBD2; clone size: -
CDR3 protein: CASSLARGANEQFF; CDR3 DNA: TGTGCCAGCAGCTTGGCTCGGGGGGCTAATGAGCAGTTCTTC; V gene: TRBV5-4; J gene: TRBJ2-1; D gene: -; clone size: -
CDR3 protein: CASSTSGLPTYEQYF; CDR3 DNA: TGTGCCAGCAGTACCTCTGGGCTACCTACCTACGAGCAGTACTTC; V gene: TRBV28; J gene: TRBJ2-7; D gene: -; clone size: -
CDR3 protein: CASSTPGQGAYEQYF; CDR3 DNA: TGTGCCAGCAGCACCCCGGGACAGGGGGCCTACGAGCAGTACTTC; V gene: TRBV7-2; J gene: TRBJ2-7; D gene: TRBD1; clone size: -
CDR3 protein: CASSSTLRVSPALF; CDR3 DNA: TGTGCCAGTAGCTCAACCCTCAGGGTTTCCCCTGCTCTCTTT; V gene: TRBV19; J gene: TRBJ1-1; D gene: -; clone size: -
CDR3 protein: CASSQQTATEAFF; CDR3 DNA: TGTGCCAGCAGCCAACAGACAGCCACTGAAGCTTTCTTT; V gene: TRBV14; J gene: TRBJ1-1; D gene: -; clone size: once
CDR3 protein: CASSLAGNRDNEQFF; CDR3 DNA: TGTGCCAGCAGCTTAGCGGGAAACAGGGACAATGAGCAGTTCTTC; V gene: TRBV7-8; J gene: TRBJ2-1; D gene: -; clone size: -
CDR3 protein: CASSRTSGRFANTGELFF; CDR3 DNA: TGTGCCAGCAGTAGGACTAGCGGGAGGTTCGCGAACACCGGGGAGCTGTTTTTT; V gene: TRBV6-2/TRBV6-3; J gene: TRBJ2-2; D gene: TRBD2; clone size: -
CDR3 protein: CASSLGGYNNEQFF; CDR3 DNA: TGTGCCAGCAGTTTAGGCGGGTATAACAATGAGCAGTTCTTC; V gene: TRBV28; J gene: TRBJ2-1; D gene: -; clone size: few
CDR3 protein: CASSFQGSGELFF; CDR3 DNA: TGTGCCAGCAGCTTCCAGGGTTCCGGGGAGCTGTTTTTT; V gene: TRBV5-4; J gene: TRBJ2-2; D gene: -; clone size: -
CDR3 protein: CASSLGQASGNTIYF; CDR3 DNA: TGCGCCAGCAGCTTGGGACAGGCCTCTGGAAACACCATATATTTT; V gene: TRBV5-1; J gene: TRBJ1-3; D gene: -; clone size: -
CDR3 protein: CASSLGQRGSEQYF; CDR3 DNA: TGCGCCAGCAGCTTGGGCCAGCGGGGGTCCGAGCAGTACTTC; V gene: TRBV5-1; J gene: TRBJ2-7; D gene: TRBD2; clone size: -
CDR3 protein: CASSPNTDTQYF; CDR3 DNA: TGCGCCAGCAGCCCAAACACAGATACGCAGTATTTT; V gene: TRBV5-1; J gene: TRBJ2-3; D gene: -; clone size: -
CDR3 protein: CASSFRDSAYGYTF; CDR3 DNA: TGTGCCAGCAGCTTCCGGGACAGCGCCTATGGCTACACCTTC; V gene: TRBV7-8; J gene: TRBJ1-2; D gene: TRBD1; clone size: -
CDR3 protein: CASSPSTGPYTEAFF; CDR3 DNA: TGTGCCAGCAGTCCGTCGACAGGGCCCTACACTGAAGCTTTCTTT; V gene: TRBV28; J gene: TRBJ1-1; D gene: TRBD1; clone size: -
CDR3 protein: CASSLDLGSRFTDTQYF; CDR3 DNA: TGTGCCAGCAGCTTAGATTTGGGCAGTCGCTTCACAGATACGCAGTATTTT; V gene: TRBV7-9; J gene: TRBJ2-3; D gene: -; clone size: -
CDR3 protein: CASSNASYWTGRYEQYF; CDR3 DNA: TGTGCCAGTAGCAACGCTAGCTATTGGACAGGGCGCTACGAGCAGTACTTC; V gene: TRBV19; J gene: TRBJ2-7; D gene: TRBD1; clone size: -
CDR3 protein: CASSQTGRTNYGYTF; CDR3 DNA: TGTGCCAGCAGCCAGACAGGGAGAACTAACTATGGCTACACCTTC; V gene: TRBV9; J gene: TRBJ1-2; D gene: TRBD1; clone size: -
CDR3 protein: CASSQSKTGVRFF; CDR3 DNA: TGTGCCAGCAGCCAGAGCAAGACAGGGGTAAGGTTCTTC; V gene: TRBV14; J gene: TRBJ2-1; D gene: TRBD1; clone size: -
CDR3 protein: CASSFGQPQETQYF; CDR3 DNA: TGTGCCAGCAGCTTCGGACAGCCGCAAGAGACCCAGTACTTC; V gene: TRBV5-8; J gene: TRBJ2-5; D gene: -; clone size: -
CDR3 protein: CASGLVTVLSGNEASEQYF; CDR3 DNA: TGTGCTAGTGGTTTGGTAACAGTCTTATCGGGGAATGAGGCCTCCGAGCAGTACTTC; V gene: TRBV12-5; J gene: TRBJ2-7; D gene: -; clone size: once
CDR3 protein: CASSLASRGGGETQYF; CDR3 DNA: TGTGCCAGCAGCTTGGCCTCCCGGGGGGGCGGGGAGACCCAGTACTTC; V gene: TRBV5-5; J gene: TRBJ2-5; D gene: TRBD2; clone size: -
CDR3 protein: CASSTLRTNNEQFF; CDR3 DNA: TGTGCCAGTAGTACCTTAAGGACAAACAATGAGCAGTTCTTC; V gene: TRBV19; J gene: TRBJ2-1; D gene: -; clone size: -
CDR3 protein: CASSRRQGYGYTF; CDR3 DNA: TGTGCCAGCAGCCGAAGACAGGGATATGGCTACACCTTC; V gene: TRBV7-9; J gene: TRBJ1-2; D gene: TRBD1; clone size: -
CDR3 protein: CASHPRGQPYEQYF; CDR3 DNA: TGTGCCAGCCATCCCAGGGGACAGCCCTACGAGCAGTACTTC; V gene: TRBV27; J gene: TRBJ2-7; D gene: TRBD1; clone size: -
CDR3 protein: CASSLLGTGSTDTQYF; CDR3 DNA: TGTGCCAGCAGCTTATTGGGGACAGGAAGCACAGATACGCAGTATTTT; V gene: TRBV7-2; J gene: TRBJ2-3; D gene: TRBD1; clone size: -
CDR3 protein: CASSLHTGELFF; CDR3 DNA: TGTGCCAGCAGCCTCCACACCGGGGAGCTGTTTTTT; V gene: TRBV7-2; J gene: TRBJ2-2; D gene: -; clone size: -
CDR3 protein: CASSPMGQGLYNEQFF; CDR3 DNA: TGTGCCAGCTCACCAATGGGACAGGGTCTGTACAATGAGCAGTTCTTC; V gene: TRBV18; J gene: TRBJ2-1; D gene: TRBD1; clone size: -